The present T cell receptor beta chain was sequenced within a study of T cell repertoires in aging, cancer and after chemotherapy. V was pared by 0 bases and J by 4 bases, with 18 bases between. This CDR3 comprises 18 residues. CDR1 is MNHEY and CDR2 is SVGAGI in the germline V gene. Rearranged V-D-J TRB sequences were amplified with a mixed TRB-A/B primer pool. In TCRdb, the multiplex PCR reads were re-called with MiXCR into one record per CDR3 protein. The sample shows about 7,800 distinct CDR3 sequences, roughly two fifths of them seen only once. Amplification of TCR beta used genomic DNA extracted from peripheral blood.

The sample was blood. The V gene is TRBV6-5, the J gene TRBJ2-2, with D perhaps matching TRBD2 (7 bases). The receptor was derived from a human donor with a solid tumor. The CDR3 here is CASSYSSGGGGGTGELFF. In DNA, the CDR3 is TGTGCCAGCAGTTACTCATCGGGGGGAGGGGGAGGCACCGGGGAGCTGTTTTTT.